The 3 T cell receptor beta chains presented below share a single source sample, sequenced in a study of cytomegalovirus exposure and HLA in healthy donors. 13 Jbeta primers and 60 Vbeta primers were used for the PCR. Sequencing used immunoSEQ multiplex PCR; TCRdb keeps in-frame clones, though not all of them. Here the sample spans 90,000 to 100,000 clones, 78% being singletons. Sequences were obtained from PBMCs. The receptor source for this set is a woman aged 40 to 50 in good health and CMV-seronegative.

The chain is built from TRBV5-6 and TRBJ2-7; 9 bases are shared with TRBD1. The CDR3 extends over 16 amino acids. CDR1 is SGHDT, CDR2 YYEEEE, per germline. J lost 2 bases, V lost 6 bases, and 12 bases had no gene match. CDR3 DNA: TGTGCCAGCACGAATATTCGGGACAGGGTCACCTACGAGCAGTACTTC. It codes for CASTNIRDRVTYEQYF. Complete variable domain (other parts from reference TRBV5-6 and TRBJ2-7): DAGVTQSPTHLIKTRGQQVTLRCSPKSGHDTVSWYQQALGQGPQFIFQYYEEEERQRGNFPDRFSGHQFPNYSSELNVNALLLGDSALYLCASTNIRDRVTYEQYFGPGTRLTVT.

V gene TRBV5-1 combines with J gene TRBJ2-5; 10 bases map to TRBD1. The CDR3 is 15 residues long. Germline assignment: CDR1 SGHRS and CDR2 YFSETQ. The trim removed 4 bases at V and 5 bases at J, leaving 8 bases unmatched. In nucleotides, the CDR3 is TGCGCCAGCAGCCAGACAGGGGGCAGCGGGGAGACCCAGTACTTC. It codes for CASSQTGGSGETQYF.

This chain uses TRBV7-8 with TRBJ2-1; TRBD2 agrees at 12 bases. The V segment lost 5 bases and the J segment 7 bases; nucleotides outside the gene matches: 12. Per germline, CDR1 SGHVS and CDR2 FQNEAQ. The CDR3 sequence is 17 residues long. The CDR3 coding sequence is TGTGCCAGCAGCAAACGTCTAGCGGGAGGGCCACCGAATGAGCAGTTCTTC. Translated: CASSKRLAGGPPNEQFF.